This record looks at one T cell receptor beta chain sequence and its context. Its antigen is still unknown. This entry comes from a study of CD8 T cells in Susac syndrome. Background on the study: The Susac syndrome patients were therapy-naive, on corticosteroids, or on intravenous immunoglobulin alone at blood draw.

It was with random hexamers that about 0.45 to 1 ug RNA was reverse transcribed. Across 54 Vbeta and 13 Jbeta, immunoSEQ multiplex PCR amplified TCR beta CDR3. One entry per CDR3 protein results from TCRdb running MiXCR on the immunoSEQ multiplex PCR reads. The sample contains about 100,000 distinct CDR3 sequences, around 96% of which appear only once. Each Susac syndrome patient had definite or probable disease by recently defined criteria. Whole-study results and caveats: Within total CD8+ repertoires, 15 to 20 Susac-specific public clones were found, and within CD8+ TEMRA repertoires, five.

Unmatched junction bases numbered 4, after V lost 3 bases and J lost 4 bases. The CDR3 sequence is 14 residues long. Germline CDR1 SGDLS, CDR2 YYNGEE. This clonotype was sampled from a human donor with Susac syndrome. Material: CD8+ T cells from PBMCs. The chain combines TRBV9 with TRBJ1-2, with TRBD1 matching 9 bases. DNA for the CDR3: TGTGCCAGCAGCGGGGACAGGGCGGGCTATGGCTACACCTTC. It yields the protein CASSGDRAGYGYTF.